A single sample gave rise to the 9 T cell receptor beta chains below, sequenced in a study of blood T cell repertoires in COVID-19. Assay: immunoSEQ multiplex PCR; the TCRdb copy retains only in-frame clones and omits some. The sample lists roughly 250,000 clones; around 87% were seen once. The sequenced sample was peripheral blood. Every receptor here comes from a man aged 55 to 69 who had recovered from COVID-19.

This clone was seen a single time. In DNA form, the CDR3 reads TGTGCCATCAGTTACGGAGGGGAATGGGATACGCAGTATTTT. Protein sequence: CAISYGGEWDTQYF. The chain uses TRBV10-3 and TRBJ2-3; tentatively, D is TRBD2 (6 bases). Germline loops: CDR1 ENHRY, CDR2 SYGVKD. CDR3 length equals 14 residues. V was shortened by 5 bases and J by 6 bases, with 15 bases between the two germline ends.

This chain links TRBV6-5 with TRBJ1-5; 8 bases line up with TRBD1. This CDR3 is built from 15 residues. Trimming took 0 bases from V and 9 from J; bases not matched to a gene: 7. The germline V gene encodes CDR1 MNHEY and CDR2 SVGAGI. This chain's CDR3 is CASSYSGSGGRPQHF. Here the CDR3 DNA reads TGTGCCAGCAGTTACTCGGGTTCAGGGGGCCGGCCCCAGCATTTT.

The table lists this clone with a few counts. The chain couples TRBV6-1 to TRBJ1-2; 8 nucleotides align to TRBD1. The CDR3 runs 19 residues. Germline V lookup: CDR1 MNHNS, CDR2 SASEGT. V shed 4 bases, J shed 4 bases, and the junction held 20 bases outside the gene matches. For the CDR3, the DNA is TGTGCCAGCAGTGTTATGGTGGGTGGACAGGGTGACCTCCCCTATGGCTACACCTTC. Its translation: CASSVMVGGQGDLPYGYTF.

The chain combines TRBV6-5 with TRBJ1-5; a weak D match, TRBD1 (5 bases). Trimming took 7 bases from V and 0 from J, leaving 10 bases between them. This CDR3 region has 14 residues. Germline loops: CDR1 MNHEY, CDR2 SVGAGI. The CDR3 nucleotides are TGTGCCAGCACCGGGGGGTATAGCAATCAGCCCCAGCATTTT. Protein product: CASTGGYSNQPQHF.

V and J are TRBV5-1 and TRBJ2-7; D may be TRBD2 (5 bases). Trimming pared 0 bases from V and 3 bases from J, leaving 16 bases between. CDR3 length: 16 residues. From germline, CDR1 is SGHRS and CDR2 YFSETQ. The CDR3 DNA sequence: TGCGCCAGCAGCTTGGGGGTGCGCGGAGGTTACTACGAGCAGTACTTC. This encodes CASSLGVRGGYYEQYF.

The chain's CDR3 is CASRPTGGAYGYTF. The DNA of the CDR3 is TGTGCCAGCAGGCCCACGGGGGGTGCCTATGGCTACACCTTC. The chain uses TRBV28 and TRBJ1-2; D might be TRBD1 (5 bases). CDR1 and CDR2 (germline): MDHEN, SYDVKM. V lost 6 bases, J lost 4 bases, and 15 bases lay in between. The CDR3 has 14 amino acids.

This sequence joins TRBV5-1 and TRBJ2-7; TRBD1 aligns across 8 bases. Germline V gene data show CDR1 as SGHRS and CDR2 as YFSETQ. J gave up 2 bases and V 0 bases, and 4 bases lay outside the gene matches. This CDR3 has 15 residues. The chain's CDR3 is CASSLAGQAPYEQYF. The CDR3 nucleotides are TGCGCCAGCAGCTTGGCGGGACAGGCTCCCTACGAGCAGTACTTC.

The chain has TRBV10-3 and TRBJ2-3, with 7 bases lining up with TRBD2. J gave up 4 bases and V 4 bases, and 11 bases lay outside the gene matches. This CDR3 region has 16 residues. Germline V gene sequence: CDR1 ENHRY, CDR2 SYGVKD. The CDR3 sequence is CAISGRLATGADTQYF. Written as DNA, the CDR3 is TGTGCCATCAGTGGCCGACTAGCAACGGGTGCAGATACGCAGTATTTT.

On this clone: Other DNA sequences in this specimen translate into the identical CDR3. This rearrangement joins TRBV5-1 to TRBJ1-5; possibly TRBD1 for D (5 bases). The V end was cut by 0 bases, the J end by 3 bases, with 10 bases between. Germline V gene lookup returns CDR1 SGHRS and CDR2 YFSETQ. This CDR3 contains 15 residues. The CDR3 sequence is CASSLVGGSNQPQHF. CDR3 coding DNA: TGCGCCAGCAGCTTGGTGGGGGGATCCAATCAGCCCCAGCATTTT.